Described below is a single T cell receptor (beta chain) sequence and its context. Its target is not known. Looked up from germline, CDR1 is SQVTM and CDR2 is ANQGSEA. Trimming removed 5 bases at V and 1 base at J, with 11 bases between. The CDR3 loop spans 13 amino acids. A second PCR, run for roughly 7 to 12 cycles, used a sample-barcoded 5' primer plus a J-beta primer mix. In TCRdb, the 5' RACE reads were re-called with MiXCR into one record per CDR3 protein. In the table there are about 670,000 distinct CDR3 sequences, approximately 40% of which are singletons. This record belongs to a study of blood T cells in healthy people across ages. The study's findings and limits: Long-lived donors carried more naive CD4+ cells and greater diversity than aged donors. In older individuals, TCR beta diversity per million T cells was lower, falling roughly linearly with age.

The chain combines TRBV29-1 with TRBJ1-1, with D possibly TRBD1 on 5 matching bases. The sample consisted of blood. This TCR derives from a man at least 80 years old in good health. CDR3 loop: CSVWRGPNTEAFF. The CDR3 DNA sequence: TGCAGCGTTTGGCGGGGCCCGAACACTGAAGCTTTCTTT.